A single sample is the source of the 10 T cell receptor beta chains below, sequenced in a study of CD8 T cells in ankylosing spondylitis. Each CDR3 protein is one row after TCRdb ran MiXCR on the 5' RACE reads. The sample carries fewer than 250,000 distinct CDR3 sequences, over 30% recorded once. The specimen was blood, either unsorted or a sorted T cell fraction (not recorded which). These receptors all come from a male donor with ankylosing spondylitis or in good health (not recorded which).

This clonotype was counted a few times. The chain couples TRBV12-3 or TRBV12-4 to TRBJ1-2, with a tentative D call TRBD1 (5 bases). The CDR3 consists of 12 residues. The ends were cut back, 2 bases at V and 7 bases at J, with 8 bases in the middle. The CDR3 is CASSLWGSGYTF. Here the CDR3 DNA reads TGTGCCAGCAGTTTATGGGGGTCTGGCTACACCTTC.

This clonotype has ten or more counts. The J gene is TRBJ2-7, the V gene TRBV20-1; unclear D gene. V was shortened by 2 bases and J by 2 bases, with 1 base between the two germline ends. The germline gives CDR1 DFQATT, CDR2 SNEGSKA (reference sequence). The CDR3 is 10 amino acids. CDR3 amino acids: CSARTYEQYF. CDR3 DNA: TGCAGTGCTAGAACCTACGAGCAGTACTTC.

The chain couples TRBV12-3 or TRBV12-4 to TRBJ2-3, with D perhaps matching TRBD1 or TRBD2 (5 bases each). This CDR3 comprises 14 residues. The V and J ends lost 3 bases and 6 bases respectively, with 13 bases between them. In DNA, the CDR3 is TGTGCCAGCAGTTTTTTCTTGGGGGTGGATACGCAGTATTTT. It encodes CASSFFLGVDTQYF.

The CDR3, as DNA: TGTGCCAGCAGCGTAACTGAGGGAGATACGCAGTATTTT. Protein: CASSVTEGDTQYF. The V and J genes are TRBV9 and TRBJ2-3; maybe TRBD2 (5 bases). The V gene lost 1 base and the J gene lost 5 bases, with 8 bases spanning the gap. The CDR3 spans 13 residues. CDR1 SGDLS and CDR2 YYNGEE come from the germline V gene.

The chain couples TRBV5-1 to TRBJ2-2, with D unresolved. The CDR3 extends over 14 amino acids. Trimming took 0 bases from V and 6 from J, leaving 9 bases between them. Germline CDR1 reads SGHRS; CDR2 reads YFSETQ. CDR3 sequence: CASSLAFGSGELFF. DNA of the CDR3: TGCGCCAGCAGCTTGGCCTTCGGGTCCGGGGAGCTGTTTTTT. Full variable domain (remainder filled in from reference TRBV5-1 and TRBJ2-2): KAGVTQTPRYLIKTRGQQVTLSCSPISGHRSVSWYQQTPGQGLQFLFEYFSETQRNKGNFPGRFSGRQFSNSRSEMNVSTLELGDSALYLCASSLAFGSGELFFGEGSRLTVL.

This clonotype was counted only a few times. The chain combines TRBV6-5 with TRBJ1-4; D gene ambiguous. Germline CDR1 MNHEY, CDR2 SVGAGI. Trimming left V 2 bases short and J 6 bases short, with 13 bases between. The CDR3 is 15 residues long. The DNA of the CDR3 is TGTGCCAGCAGTTACAAGAGTGGTTGGGATGAAAAACTGTTTTTT. This translates into CASSYKSGWDEKLFF.

This clonotype was counted only a few times. The germline gene is not matched at one end of the junction; a read error may be the cause. The V gene is TRBV6-1, the J gene TRBJ2-7; a weak D match, TRBD1 (5 bases). The CDR3 sequence is 14 residues long. Germline CDR1 and CDR2: MNHNS and SASEGT. The CDR3 sequence: CASRMTEMGYGQYF. The CDR3 DNA follows: TGTGCCAGCAGAATGACAGAAATGGGGTACGGGCAGTACTTC.

The chain uses TRBV28 and TRBJ1-1; 7 nucleotides line up with TRBD1. This CDR3 contains 15 residues. The ends lost 8 bases at V and 1 base at J; junction bases unmatched: 10. Germline CDR1 MDHEN, CDR2 SYDVKM. CDR3 coding DNA: TGTGCCAGCCGAATCCCGACAGGGACGAACACTGAAGCTTTCTTT. This gives the protein CASRIPTGTNTEAFF.

This clonotype was picked up a small number of times. The V and J genes are TRBV10-3 and TRBJ2-7; TRBD1 agrees at 8 bases. CDR3 size: 16 residues. J lost 2 bases, V lost 0 bases, and 6 bases had no gene match. Germline-derived CDR1 and CDR2 are ENHRY and SYGVKD. The CDR3 here is CAISESGGTGTYEQYF. The CDR3 nucleotides read TGTGCCATCAGTGAGTCTGGCGGGACAGGAACCTACGAGCAGTACTTC.

The V and J genes are TRBV4-2 and TRBJ1-5; D may be TRBD1 (5 bases). CDR1 and CDR2 (germline): LGHNA, YNFKEQ. This CDR3 contains 15 residues. With 5 bases removed from V and 2 bases from J, the gap between germline ends came to 13 bases. DNA for the CDR3: TGTGCCAGCAGCGTGGGCAGGGAGGGCAATCAGCCCCAGCATTTT. Its protein product is CASSVGREGNQPQHF.